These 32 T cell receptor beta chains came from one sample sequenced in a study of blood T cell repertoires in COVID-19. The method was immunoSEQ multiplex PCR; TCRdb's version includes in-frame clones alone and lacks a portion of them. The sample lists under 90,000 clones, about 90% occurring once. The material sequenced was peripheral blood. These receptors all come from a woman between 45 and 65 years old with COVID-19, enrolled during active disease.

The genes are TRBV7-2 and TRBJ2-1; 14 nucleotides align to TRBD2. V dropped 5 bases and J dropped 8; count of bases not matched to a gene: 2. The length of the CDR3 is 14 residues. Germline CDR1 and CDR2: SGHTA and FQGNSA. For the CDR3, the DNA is TGTGCCAGCAGCGGGACTAGCGGGAGTGATGAGCAGTTCTTC. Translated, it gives CASSGTSGSDEQFF.

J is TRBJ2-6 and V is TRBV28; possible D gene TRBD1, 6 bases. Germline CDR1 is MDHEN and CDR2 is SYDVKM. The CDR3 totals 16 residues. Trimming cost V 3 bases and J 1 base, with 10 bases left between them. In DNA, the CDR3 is TGTGCCAGCAGTTTCTGGGACATTTCTGGGGCCAACGTCCTGACTTTC. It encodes CASSFWDISGANVLTF.

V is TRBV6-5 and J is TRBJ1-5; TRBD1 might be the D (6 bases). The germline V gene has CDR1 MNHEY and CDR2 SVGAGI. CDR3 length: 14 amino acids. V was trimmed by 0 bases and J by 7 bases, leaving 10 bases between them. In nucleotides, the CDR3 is TGTGCCAGCAGTTACTCAGGGGGTAAACAGCCCCAGCATTTT. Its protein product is CASSYSGGKQPQHF.

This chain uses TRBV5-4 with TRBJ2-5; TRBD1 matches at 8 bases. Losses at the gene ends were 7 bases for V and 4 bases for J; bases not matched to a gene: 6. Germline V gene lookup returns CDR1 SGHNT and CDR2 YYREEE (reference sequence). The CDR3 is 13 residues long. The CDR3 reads CASGQGRGETQYF. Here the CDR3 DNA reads TGTGCCAGCGGACAGGGCCGGGGAGAGACCCAGTACTTC.

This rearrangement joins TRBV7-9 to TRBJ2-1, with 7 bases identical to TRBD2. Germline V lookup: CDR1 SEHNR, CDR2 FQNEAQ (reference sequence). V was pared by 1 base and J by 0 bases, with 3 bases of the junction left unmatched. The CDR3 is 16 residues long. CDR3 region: CASSLVGGSSYNEQFF. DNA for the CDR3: TGTGCCAGCAGCTTAGTAGGCGGGAGCTCCTACAATGAGCAGTTCTTC. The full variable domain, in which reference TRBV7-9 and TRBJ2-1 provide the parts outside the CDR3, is DTGVSQNPRHKITKRGQNVTFRCDPISEHNRLYWYRQTLGQGPEFLTYFQNEAQLEKSRLLSDRFSAERPKGSFSTLEIQRTEQGDSAMYLCASSLVGGSSYNEQFFGPGTRLTVL.

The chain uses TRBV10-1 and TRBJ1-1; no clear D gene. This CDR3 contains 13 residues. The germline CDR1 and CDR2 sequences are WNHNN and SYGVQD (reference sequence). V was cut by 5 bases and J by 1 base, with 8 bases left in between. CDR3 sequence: CASSNLWNTEAFF. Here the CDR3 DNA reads TGCGCCAGCAGTAATCTGTGGAACACTGAAGCTTTCTTT.

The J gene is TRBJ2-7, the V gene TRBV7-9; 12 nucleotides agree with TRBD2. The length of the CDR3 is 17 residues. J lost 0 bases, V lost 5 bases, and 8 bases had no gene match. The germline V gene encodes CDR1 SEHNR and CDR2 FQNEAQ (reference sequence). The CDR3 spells CASSRGLAGYSSYEQYF. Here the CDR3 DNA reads TGTGCCAGCAGCCGGGGACTAGCGGGCTATAGCTCCTACGAGCAGTACTTC.

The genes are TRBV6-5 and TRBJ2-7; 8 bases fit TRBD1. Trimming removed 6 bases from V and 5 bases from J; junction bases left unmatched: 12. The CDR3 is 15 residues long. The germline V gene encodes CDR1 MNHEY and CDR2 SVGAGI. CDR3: CASSHALDRAHEQYF. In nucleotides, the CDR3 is TGTGCCAGCAGCCATGCCTTGGACAGGGCCCACGAGCAGTACTTC.

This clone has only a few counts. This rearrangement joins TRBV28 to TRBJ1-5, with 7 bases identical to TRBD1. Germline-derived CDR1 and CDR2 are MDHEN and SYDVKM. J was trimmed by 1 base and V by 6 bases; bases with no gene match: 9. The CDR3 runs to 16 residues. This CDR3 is CASRPLGRGSNQPQHF. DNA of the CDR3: TGTGCCAGCAGACCGTTAGGCAGGGGGAGCAATCAGCCCCAGCATTTT.

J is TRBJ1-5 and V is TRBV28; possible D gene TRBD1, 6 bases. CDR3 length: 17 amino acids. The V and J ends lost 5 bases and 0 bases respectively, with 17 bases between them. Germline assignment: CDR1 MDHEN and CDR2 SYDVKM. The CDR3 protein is CASSTPGTHYSNQPQHF. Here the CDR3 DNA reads TGTGCCAGCAGTACCCCCGGGACACATTATAGCAATCAGCCCCAGCATTTT.

The CDR3, as DNA: TGTGCCAGCAGTGGACAGAGCTCTGGAAACACCATATATTTT. It specifies CASSGQSSGNTIYF. The chain is built from TRBV2 and TRBJ1-3; D might be TRBD1 (5 bases). The CDR3 runs to 14 residues. CDR1 is SNHLY, CDR2 FYNNEI, per germline. Trimming cost V 4 bases and J 0 bases, with 7 bases left between them.

In DNA form, the CDR3 reads TGTGCCATACGGACTAGCGGGCCCCTGGGGGGCGAGCAGTACTTC. This encodes CAIRTSGPLGGEQYF. The chain carries TRBV10-3 and TRBJ2-7, with TRBD2 matching over 11 bases. The CDR3 extends over 15 amino acids. J lost 6 bases, V lost 9 bases, and 13 bases had no gene match. Looked up from germline, CDR1 is ENHRY and CDR2 is SYGVKD.

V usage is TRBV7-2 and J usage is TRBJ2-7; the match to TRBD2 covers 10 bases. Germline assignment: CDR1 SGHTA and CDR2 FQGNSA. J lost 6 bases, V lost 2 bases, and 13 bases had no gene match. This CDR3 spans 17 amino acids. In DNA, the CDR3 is TGTGCCAGCAGCTTACTTCTCCTAGCGGGAGAACCCTCCGAGCAGTACTTC. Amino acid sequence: CASSLLLLAGEPSEQYF. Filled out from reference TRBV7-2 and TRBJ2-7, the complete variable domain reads GAGVSQSPSNKVTEKGKDVELRCDPISGHTALYWYRQSLGQGLEFLIYFQGNSAPDKSGLPSDRFSAERTGGSVSTLTIQRTQQEDSAVYLCASSLLLLAGEPSEQYFGPGTRLTVT.

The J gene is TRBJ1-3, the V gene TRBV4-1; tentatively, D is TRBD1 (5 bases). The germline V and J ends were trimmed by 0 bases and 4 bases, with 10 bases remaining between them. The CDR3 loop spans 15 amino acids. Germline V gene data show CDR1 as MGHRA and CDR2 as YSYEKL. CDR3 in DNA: TGCGCCAGCAGCCAAGAGGGGGGTACGGGAAACACCATATATTTT. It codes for CASSQEGGTGNTIYF.

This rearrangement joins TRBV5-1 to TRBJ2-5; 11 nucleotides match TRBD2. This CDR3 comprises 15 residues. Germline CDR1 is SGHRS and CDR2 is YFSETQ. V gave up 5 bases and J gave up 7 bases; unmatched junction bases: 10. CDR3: CASSSGRGPGGTQYF. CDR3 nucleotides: TGCGCCAGCAGTAGCGGGAGGGGCCCCGGCGGGACCCAGTACTTC.

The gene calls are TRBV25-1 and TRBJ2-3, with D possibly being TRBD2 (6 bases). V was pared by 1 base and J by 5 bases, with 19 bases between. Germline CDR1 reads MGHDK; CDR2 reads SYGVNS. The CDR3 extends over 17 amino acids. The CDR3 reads CASSEWGELLRGDTQYF. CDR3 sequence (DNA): TGTGCCAGCAGTGAATGGGGGGAGCTCCTTCGGGGAGATACGCAGTATTTT.

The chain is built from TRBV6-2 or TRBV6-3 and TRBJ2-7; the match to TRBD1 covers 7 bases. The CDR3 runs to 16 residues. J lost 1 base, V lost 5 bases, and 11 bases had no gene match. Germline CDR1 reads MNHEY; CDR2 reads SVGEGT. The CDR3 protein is CASSRGGQGVSYEQYF. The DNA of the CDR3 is TGTGCCAGCAGTCGCGGAGGCCAGGGGGTGTCCTACGAGCAGTACTTC.

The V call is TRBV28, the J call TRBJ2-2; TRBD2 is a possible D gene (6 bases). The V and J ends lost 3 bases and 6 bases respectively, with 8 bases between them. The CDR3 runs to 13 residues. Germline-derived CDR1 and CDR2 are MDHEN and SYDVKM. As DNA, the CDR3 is TGTGCCAGCAGTTTTTGGGGGGCCGGGGAGCTGTTTTTT. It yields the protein CASSFWGAGELFF.

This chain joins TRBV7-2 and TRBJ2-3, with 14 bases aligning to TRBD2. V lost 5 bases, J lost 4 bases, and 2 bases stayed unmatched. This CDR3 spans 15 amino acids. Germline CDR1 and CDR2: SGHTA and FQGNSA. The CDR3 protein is CASSRGLAGADTQYF. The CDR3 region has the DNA TGTGCCAGCAGCCGGGGACTAGCGGGAGCAGATACGCAGTATTTT.

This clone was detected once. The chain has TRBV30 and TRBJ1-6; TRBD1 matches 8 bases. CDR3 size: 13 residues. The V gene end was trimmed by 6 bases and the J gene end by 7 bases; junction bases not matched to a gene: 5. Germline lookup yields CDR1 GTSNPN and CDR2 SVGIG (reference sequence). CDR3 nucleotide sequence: TGTGCCTGCAGGGGACAGGAGAATTCACCCCTCCACTTT. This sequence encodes CACRGQENSPLHF.

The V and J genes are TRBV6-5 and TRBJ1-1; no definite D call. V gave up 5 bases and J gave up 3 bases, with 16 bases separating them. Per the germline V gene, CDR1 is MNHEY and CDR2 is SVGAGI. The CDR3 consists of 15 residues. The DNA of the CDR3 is TGTGCCAGCAGTCCGCTAGCCCACCCGGACACTGAAGCTTTCTTT. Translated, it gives CASSPLAHPDTEAFF.

The CDR3 coding sequence is TGCGCCAGCAGTCACGACAGCTCTCCGACCTACAATGAGCAGTTCTTC. Translated, it gives CASSHDSSPTYNEQFF. V and J are TRBV23-1 and TRBJ2-1; a possible D gene is TRBD1 (5 bases). TRBV23-1 is an open reading frame, and its role is uncertain. This CDR3 has 16 amino acids. V lost 3 bases and J 2 bases, leaving 14 bases between the germline ends.

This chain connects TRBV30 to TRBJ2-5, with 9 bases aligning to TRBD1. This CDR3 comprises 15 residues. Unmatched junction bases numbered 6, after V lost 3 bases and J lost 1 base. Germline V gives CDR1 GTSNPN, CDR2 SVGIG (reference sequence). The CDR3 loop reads CAWRPGQGFQETQYF. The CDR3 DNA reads TGTGCCTGGAGGCCGGGACAGGGATTCCAAGAGACCCAGTACTTC. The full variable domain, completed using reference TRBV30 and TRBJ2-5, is SQTIHQWPATLVQPVGSPLSLECTVEGTSNPNLYWYRQAAGRGLQLLFYSVGIGQISSEVPQNLSASRPQDRQFILSSKKLLLSDSGFYLCAWRPGQGFQETQYFGPGTRLLVL.

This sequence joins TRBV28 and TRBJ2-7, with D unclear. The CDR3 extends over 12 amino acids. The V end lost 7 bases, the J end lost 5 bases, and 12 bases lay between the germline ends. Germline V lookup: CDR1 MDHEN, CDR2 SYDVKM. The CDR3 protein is CASNPGGHEQYF. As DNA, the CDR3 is TGTGCCAGCAACCCCGGCGGTCACGAGCAGTACTTC.

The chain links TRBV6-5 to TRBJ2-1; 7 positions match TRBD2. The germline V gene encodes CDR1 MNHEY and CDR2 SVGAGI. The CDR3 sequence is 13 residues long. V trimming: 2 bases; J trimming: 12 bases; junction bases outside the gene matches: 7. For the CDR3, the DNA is TGTGCCAGCAGTTACACCTCTAGCGGAAGGCAGTTCTTC. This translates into CASSYTSSGRQFF.

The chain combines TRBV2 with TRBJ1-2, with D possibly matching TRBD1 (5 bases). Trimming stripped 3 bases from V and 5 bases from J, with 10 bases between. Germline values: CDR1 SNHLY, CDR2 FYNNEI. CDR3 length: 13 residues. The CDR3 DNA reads TGTGCCAGCAGTGAGGAGGGGAGATATGGCTACACCTTC. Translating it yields CASSEEGRYGYTF. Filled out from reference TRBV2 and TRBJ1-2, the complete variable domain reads EPEVTQTPSHQVTQMGQEVILRCVPISNHLYFYWYRQILGQKVEFLVSFYNNEISEKSEIFDDQFSVERPDGSNFTLKIRSTKLEDSAMYFCASSEEGRYGYTFGSGTRLTVV.

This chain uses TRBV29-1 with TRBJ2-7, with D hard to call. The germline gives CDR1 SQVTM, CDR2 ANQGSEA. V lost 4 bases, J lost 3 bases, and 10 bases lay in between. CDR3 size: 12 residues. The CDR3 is CSVVSGGYEQYF. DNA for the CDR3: TGCAGCGTTGTTTCTGGCGGCTACGAGCAGTACTTC.

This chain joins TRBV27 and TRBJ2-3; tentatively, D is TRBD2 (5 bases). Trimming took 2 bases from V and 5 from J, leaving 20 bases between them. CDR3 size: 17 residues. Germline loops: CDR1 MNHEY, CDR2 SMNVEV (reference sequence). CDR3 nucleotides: TGTGCCAGCAGTTTAAGGAGGACTGCCGGGCACCAAGATACGCAGTATTTT. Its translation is CASSLRRTAGHQDTQYF.

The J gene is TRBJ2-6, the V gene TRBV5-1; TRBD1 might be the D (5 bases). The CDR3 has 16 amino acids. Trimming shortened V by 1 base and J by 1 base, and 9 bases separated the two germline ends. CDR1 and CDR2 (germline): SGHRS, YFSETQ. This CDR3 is CASSLFQGSGANVLTF. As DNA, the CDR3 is TGCGCCAGCAGCTTGTTTCAGGGTTCTGGGGCCAACGTCCTGACTTTC. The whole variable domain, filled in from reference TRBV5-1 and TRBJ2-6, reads KAGVTQTPRYLIKTRGQQVTLSCSPISGHRSVSWYQQTPGQGLQFLFEYFSETQRNKGNFPGRFSGRQFSNSRSEMNVSTLELGDSALYLCASSLFQGSGANVLTFGAGSRLTVL.

CDR3 protein: CAWSEGGEGIGYTF. CDR3 DNA sequence: TGTGCCTGGAGTGAAGGAGGGGAAGGGATCGGCTACACCTTC. The chain uses TRBV30 and TRBJ1-2, with D tentatively TRBD1 (5 bases). Germline V gives CDR1 GTSNPN, CDR2 SVGIG (reference sequence). Trimming removed 1 base at V and 8 bases at J, with 17 bases between. CDR3 length equals 14 residues.

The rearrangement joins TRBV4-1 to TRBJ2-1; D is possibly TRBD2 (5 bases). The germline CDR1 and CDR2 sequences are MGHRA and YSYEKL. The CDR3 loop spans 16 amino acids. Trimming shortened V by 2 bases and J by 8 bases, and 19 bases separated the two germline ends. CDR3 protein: CASSQPSKGSFDEQFF. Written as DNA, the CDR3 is TGCGCCAGCAGCCAACCCTCCAAAGGGAGTTTTGATGAGCAGTTCTTC.

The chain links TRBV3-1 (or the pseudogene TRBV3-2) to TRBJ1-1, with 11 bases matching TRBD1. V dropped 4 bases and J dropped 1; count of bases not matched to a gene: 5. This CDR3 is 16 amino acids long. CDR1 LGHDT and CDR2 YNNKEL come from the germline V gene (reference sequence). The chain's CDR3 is CASSPGTGGRNTEAFF. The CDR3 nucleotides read TGTGCCAGCAGCCCCGGGACAGGGGGAAGGAACACTGAAGCTTTCTTT.